This T cell receptor (beta chain) was documented in a study of regulatory T cells in long-lasting Graves disease. CDR3 size: 16 residues. Germline V CDR1 and CDR2: DFQATT, SNEGSKA (reference sequence). Trimming at V came to 6 bases and at J to 7 bases, leaving 18 bases not matched to a gene. This clonotype has ten or more counts. Time point indicated: newly diagnosed GD, antithyroid drugs for less than 3 months. PBMC RNA served as the TCR library source. It was by American Thyroid Association guidelines that Graves' disease was diagnosed. A roughly 8.7-milliliter sample of peripheral blood was drawn into EDTA tubes. Combining iRepertoire HTBI primers with Arm-PCR of CDR3 regions, the authors built TCR beta libraries. TCRdb reprocessed the multiplex PCR reads via MiXCR and lists one record per CDR3 protein. The profile shows more than 450,000 distinct CDR3 sequences, 12% of them singletons. A further study also used this sample, focusing on T cells in Graves' hyperthyroidism and ophthalmopathy. That paper adds: With a duration under 2 months, the hyperthyroidism was newly diagnosed in patients aged 18 to 65.

The sequencing used peripheral blood mononuclear cells (PBMCs), collected at new diagnosis, from a patient treated with antithyroid drugs. The clonotype originates from a woman aged 25 to 39 with Graves disease. The rearrangement joins TRBV20-1 to TRBJ2-1; TRBD2 aligns across 7 bases. The CDR3 DNA reads TGCAGTGCCCCGACTCGGGCGGCGGGAGTGGGGAATGAGCAGTTCTTC. As protein: CSAPTRAAGVGNEQFF.